The subject of this entry is one T cell receptor (beta chain). Its antigen is undetermined. The CDR3 extends over 10 amino acids. V shed 6 bases and J shed 9 bases, with 3 bases lying between them. With random hexamers, 0.5 to 1 ug RNA was reverse transcribed. Each CDR3 protein gets one entry after TCRdb re-called the immunoSEQ multiplex PCR reads with MiXCR. The sample includes approximately 120,000 distinct CDR3 sequences, approximately 93% seen only once; the top ten take roughly 0.29%. The data stem from a study of CD8 T cells in Susac syndrome. Study results and caveats: The study conceded that relatively few individuals underwent its TCR sequencing and HLA analysis.

This TCR was recovered from a human donor with multiple sclerosis. The rearrangement uses TRBV12-3 or TRBV12-4 and TRBJ2-6; D is undetermined. The material sequenced was CD8+ T cells from PBMCs. This chain's CDR3 is CASSLNVLTF. In DNA form, the CDR3 reads TGTGCCAGCAGCCTCAACGTCCTGACTTTC.